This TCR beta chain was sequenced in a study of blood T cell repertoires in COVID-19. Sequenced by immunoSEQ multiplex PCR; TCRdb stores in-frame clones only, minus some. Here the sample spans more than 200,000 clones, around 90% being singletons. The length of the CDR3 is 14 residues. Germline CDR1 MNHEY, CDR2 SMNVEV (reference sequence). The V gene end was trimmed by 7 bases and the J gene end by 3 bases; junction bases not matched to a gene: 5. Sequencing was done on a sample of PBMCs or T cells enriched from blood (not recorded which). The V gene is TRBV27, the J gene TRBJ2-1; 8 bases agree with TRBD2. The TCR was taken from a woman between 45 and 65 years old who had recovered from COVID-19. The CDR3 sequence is CASISGSNYNEQFF. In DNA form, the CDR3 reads TGTGCCAGCATCAGCGGGAGTAACTACAATGAGCAGTTCTTC.